What follows is one T cell receptor beta chain and its context. Trimming removed 5 bases from V and 4 bases from J, with 19 bases in between. Germline V gene lookup returns CDR1 LGHDT and CDR2 YNNKEL (reference sequence). The CDR3 extends over 16 amino acids. The sample is drawn from a study of blood T cell repertoires in COVID-19. Overall study context: The samples span acute and convalescent COVID-19 from the United States, Italy and Spain.

In the authors' workflow: Reference gene primer amplification gave nucleated cell count estimates. The assay was immunoSEQ multiplex PCR, and TCRdb's table has in-frame clones only and misses some. D and trimming come from the DNA, and the V and J calls and clone size come from that table. The sample has 250,000 to 350,000 clones; roughly 91% are singletons. The receptor comes from a man younger than 45 with acute or convalescent COVID-19. The source material was peripheral blood. This chain joins TRBV3-1 (or the pseudogene TRBV3-2) and TRBJ2-3, with D possibly TRBD2 on 6 matching bases. Here the CDR3 reads CASSYAGGASADTQYF. CDR3 nucleotides: TGTGCCAGCAGCTACGCCGGCGGGGCCTCGGCAGATACGCAGTATTTT.